This T cell receptor (beta chain) was recorded in a study of T cell changes during pregnancy in multiple sclerosis. Germline CDR1 and CDR2: MNHEY and SVGAGI. V gave up 6 bases and J gave up 4 bases; unmatched junction bases: 6. There are 13 residues in the CDR3. Generated by immunoSEQ multiplex PCR, the TCRdb table keeps only in-frame clones and is missing some. The sample contains around 39,000 clones, more than 70% of which appear only once. The chain couples TRBV6-5 to TRBJ2-7, with 7 bases aligning to TRBD2. The sample consisted of CD8+ T cells from peripheral blood mononuclear cells, taken in the first trimester of pregnancy. The sequence was obtained from a female donor with multiple sclerosis, enrolled in a pregnancy study. CDR3 DNA sequence: TGTGCCAGCAGCTCCCGACTAGCATACGAGCAGTACTTC. Its protein is CASSSRLAYEQYF.